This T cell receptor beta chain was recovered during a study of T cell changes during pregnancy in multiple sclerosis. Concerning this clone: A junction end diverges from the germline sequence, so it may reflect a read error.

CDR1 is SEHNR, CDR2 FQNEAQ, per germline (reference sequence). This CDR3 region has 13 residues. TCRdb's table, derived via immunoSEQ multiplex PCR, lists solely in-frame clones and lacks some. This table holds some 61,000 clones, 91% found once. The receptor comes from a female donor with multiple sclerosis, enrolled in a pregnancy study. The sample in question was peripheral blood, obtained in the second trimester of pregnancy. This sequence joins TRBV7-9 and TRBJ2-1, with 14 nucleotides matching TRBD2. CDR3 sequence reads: CASSLPGLAGALF. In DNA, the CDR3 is TGTGCCAGCAGCTTACCGGGACTAGCGGGGGCTCTCTTC. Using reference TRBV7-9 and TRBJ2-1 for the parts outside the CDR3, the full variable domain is DTGVSQNPRHKITKRGQNVTFRCDPISEHNRLYWYRQTLGQGPEFLTYFQNEAQLEKSRLLSDRFSAERPKGSFSTLEIQRTEQGDSAMYLCASSLPGLAGALFGPGTRLTVL.